Included here is one TCR beta chain sequence, with context. Its matching antigen is unknown. The record originates from a study of identical twins. TCRdb redid the calling of the 5' RACE reads with MiXCR, one entry per CDR3 protein. The data contain 450,000 or so distinct CDR3 sequences, 14% of them seen just once; the ten biggest clones take up roughly 0.5%. J lost 7 bases, V lost 0 bases, and 8 bases had no gene match. CDR1 is MNHEY and CDR2 is SVGAGI in the germline V gene. The CDR3 has 16 residues. Study results and limitations: With beta out-of-frame sequences, excess sharing by twins was weaker.

These data were also reused for a study on yellow fever vaccine responses in identical twins.

Sample: CD4+ T cells sorted from blood. This sequence was found in a woman under 30 in good health. This chain connects TRBV6-5 to TRBJ2-1, with 8 bases fitting TRBD2. CDR3 in amino acids: CASSYSSGGAGNEQFF. Written as DNA, the CDR3 is TGTGCCAGCAGTTACTCATCGGGGGGGGCTGGAAATGAGCAGTTCTTC.